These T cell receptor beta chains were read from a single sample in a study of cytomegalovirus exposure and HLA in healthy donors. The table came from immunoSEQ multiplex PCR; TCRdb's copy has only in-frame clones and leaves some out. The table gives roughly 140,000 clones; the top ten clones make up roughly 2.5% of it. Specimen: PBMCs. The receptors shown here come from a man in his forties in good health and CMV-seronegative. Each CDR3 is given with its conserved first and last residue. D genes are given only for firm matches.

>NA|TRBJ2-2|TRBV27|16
CASSLEGAFGAGELFF
TGTGCCAGCAGTTTAGAGGGAGCATTCGGGGCCGGGGAGCTGTTTTTT
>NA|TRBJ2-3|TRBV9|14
CASSGRQSTDTQYF
TGTGCCAGCAGCGGACGACAATCCACAGATACGCAGTATTTT
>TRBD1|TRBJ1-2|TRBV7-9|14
CASSLRDRGDGYTF
TGTGCCAGCAGTTTACGGGACAGGGGCGATGGCTACACCTTC
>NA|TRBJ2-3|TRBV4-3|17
CASSQDPGGGGTDTQYF
TGCGCCAGCAGCCAAGACCCCGGCGGCGGGGGCACAGATACGCAGTATTTT
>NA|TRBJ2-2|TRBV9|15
CASSDQGGITGELFF
TGTGCCAGCAGCGATCAGGGGGGAATAACCGGGGAGCTGTTTTTT
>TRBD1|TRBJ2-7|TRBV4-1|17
CASSQAPAGQGIYEQYF
TGCGCCAGCAGCCAAGCCCCCGCGGGACAGGGTATCTACGAGCAGTACTTC
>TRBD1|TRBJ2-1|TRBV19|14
CASSGTGRNNEQFF
TGTGCCAGTAGCGGGACAGGGAGGAACAATGAGCAGTTCTTC
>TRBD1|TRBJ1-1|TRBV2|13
CASRGDRDTEAFF
TGTGCCAGCAGGGGGGACAGGGACACTGAAGCTTTCTTT
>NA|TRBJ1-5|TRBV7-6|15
CASSLAPGGTQPQHF
TGTGCCAGCAGCTTAGCGCCGGGGGGGACTCAGCCCCAGCATTTT
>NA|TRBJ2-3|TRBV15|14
CATSRTGRTDTQYF
TGTGCCACCAGCAGGACAGGCCGCACAGATACGCAGTATTTT
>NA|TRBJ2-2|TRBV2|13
CASSINLSGELFF
TGTGCCAGCAGTATCAACTTGTCCGGGGAGCTGTTTTTT
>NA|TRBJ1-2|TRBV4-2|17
CASSQVGIGGGLYGYTF
TGTGCCAGCAGCCAAGTAGGAATCGGGGGTGGTTTATATGGCTACACCTTC
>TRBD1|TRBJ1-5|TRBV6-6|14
CASRFSGGGQPQHF
TGTGCCAGCAGATTTTCAGGGGGCGGGCAGCCCCAGCATTTT
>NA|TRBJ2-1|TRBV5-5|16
CASSWGQGSSYNEQFF
TGTGCCAGCAGCTGGGGCCAGGGGAGCTCCTACAATGAGCAGTTCTTC
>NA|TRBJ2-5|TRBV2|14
CASSVQGGWETQYF
TGTGCCAGCAGTGTACAGGGTGGGTGGGAGACCCAGTACTTC
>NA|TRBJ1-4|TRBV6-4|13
CASSDEVNEKLFF
TGTGCCAGCAGTGACGAGGTTAATGAAAAACTGTTTTTT
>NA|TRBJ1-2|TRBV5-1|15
CASSLATVPNYGYTF
TGCGCCAGCAGCTTGGCTACGGTTCCCAACTATGGCTACACCTTC
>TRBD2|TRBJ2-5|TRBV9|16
CASSSRGTSPGETQYF
TGTGCCAGCAGCTCCCGCGGGACTAGCCCCGGGGAGACCCAGTACTTC
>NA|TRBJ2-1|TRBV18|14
CASSAQSSYNEQFF
TGTGCCAGCTCAGCACAGAGCTCCTACAATGAGCAGTTCTTC
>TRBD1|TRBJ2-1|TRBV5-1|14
CASSRDRGYNEQFF
TGCGCCAGCAGCCGGGACAGGGGGTACAATGAGCAGTTCTTC
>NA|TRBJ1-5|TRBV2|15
CASNLEGTGVIPQHF
TGTGCCAGCAACCTTGAGGGCACGGGGGTAATTCCCCAGCATTTT
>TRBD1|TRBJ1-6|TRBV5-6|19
CASSRVLIGDSPYNSPLHF
TGTGCCAGCAGCCGCGTACTAATTGGGGACAGCCCTTATAATTCACCCCTCCACTTT
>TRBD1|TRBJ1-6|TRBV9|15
CASSAWDSFNSPLHF
TGTGCCAGCAGCGCATGGGACAGTTTTAATTCACCCCTCCACTTT
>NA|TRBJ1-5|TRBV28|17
CASSLGGLGYGNQPQHF
TGTGCCAGCAGTCTCGGAGGGCTCGGATATGGCAATCAGCCCCAGCATTTT
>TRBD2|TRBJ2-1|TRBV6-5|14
CASSGGRLSNEQFF
TGTGCCAGCTCGGGGGGTCGACTCTCTAATGAGCAGTTCTTC
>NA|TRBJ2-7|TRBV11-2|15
CASSLARGNFYEQYF
TGTGCCAGCAGCTTAGCGCGGGGAAACTTCTACGAGCAGTACTTC
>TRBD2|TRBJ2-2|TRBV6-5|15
CASSYMGGKVGELFF
TGTGCCAGCAGTTACATGGGGGGGAAGGTCGGGGAGCTGTTTTTT
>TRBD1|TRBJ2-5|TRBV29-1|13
CSVERDSQETQYF
TGCAGCGTTGAGAGGGACAGCCAAGAGACCCAGTACTTC
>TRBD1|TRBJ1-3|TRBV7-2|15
CASSSDRASGNTIYF
TGTGCCAGCAGCTCGGACAGGGCCTCTGGAAACACCATATATTTT
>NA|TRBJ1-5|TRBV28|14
CASSFPGFNQPQHF
TGTGCCAGCAGTTTCCCAGGGTTCAATCAGCCCCAGCATTTT
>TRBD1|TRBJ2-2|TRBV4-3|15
CASSQEQGASGELFF
TGCGCCAGCAGCCAAGAGCAGGGGGCCTCCGGGGAGCTGTTTTTT
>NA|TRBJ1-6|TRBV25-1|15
CASSELGQSNSPLHF
TGTGCCAGCAGTGAACTCGGACAGAGTAATTCACCCCTCCACTTT
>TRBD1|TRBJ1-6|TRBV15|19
CATSRARTGHLSYNSPLHF
TGTGCCACCAGCAGGGCTCGGACAGGACACCTCTCCTATAATTCACCCCTCCACTTT
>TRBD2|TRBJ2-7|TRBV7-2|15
CASSPQLAGGSEQYF
TGTGCCAGCAGCCCACAACTAGCGGGGGGGAGCGAGCAGTACTTC
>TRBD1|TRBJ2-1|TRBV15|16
CATSRESGGPYNEQFF
TGTGCCACCAGCAGGGAATCAGGGGGCCCCTACAATGAGCAGTTCTTC
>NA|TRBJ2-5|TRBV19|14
CASKTDRNQETQYF
TGTGCCAGTAAGACGGACAGAAACCAAGAGACCCAGTACTTC
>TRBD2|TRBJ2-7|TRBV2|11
CASRETAGEYF
TGTGCCAGCAGGGAGACGGCGGGGGAGTACTTC
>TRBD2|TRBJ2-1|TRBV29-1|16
CSAAKIAGGNYNEQFF
TGCAGCGCCGCGAAAATTGCGGGGGGAAACTACAATGAGCAGTTCTTC
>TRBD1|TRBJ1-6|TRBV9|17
CASSVDGTGLKNSPLHF
TGTGCCAGCAGCGTAGATGGGACAGGGCTGAAAAATTCACCCCTCCACTTT
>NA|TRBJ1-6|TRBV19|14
CASSTVAYNSPLHF
TGTGCCAGTTCCACAGTCGCCTATAATTCACCCCTCCACTTT
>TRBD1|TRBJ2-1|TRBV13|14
CASSSRQGANEQFF
TGTGCCAGCAGCTCCCGACAGGGGGCAAATGAGCAGTTCTTC
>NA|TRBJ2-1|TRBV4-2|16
CASSQSLASSYNEQFF
TGTGCCAGCAGCCAAAGTCTAGCCAGCTCCTACAATGAGCAGTTCTTC
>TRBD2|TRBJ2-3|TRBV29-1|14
CSSADGGSTDTQYF
TGCAGCAGCGCCGACGGGGGGAGCACAGATACGCAGTATTTT
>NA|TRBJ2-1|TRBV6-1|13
CASSARTNSEQFF
TGTGCCAGCAGTGCCCGGACTAATTCCGAGCAGTTCTTC
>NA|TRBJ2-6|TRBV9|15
CASSVQGTGANVLTF
TGTGCCAGCAGCGTTCAGGGGACTGGGGCCAACGTCCTGACTTTC
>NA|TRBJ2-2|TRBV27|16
CASRQILGQNTGELFF
TGTGCCAGCAGACAGATTTTGGGACAGAACACCGGGGAGCTGTTTTTT
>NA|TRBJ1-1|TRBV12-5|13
CASGSDTRAEAFF
TGTGCTAGTGGCTCGGACACACGAGCCGAAGCTTTCTTT
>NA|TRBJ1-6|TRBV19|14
CASSMAAPNSPLHF
TGTGCCAGTAGTATGGCAGCGCCAAATTCACCCCTCCACTTT
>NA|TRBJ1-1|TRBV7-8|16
CASSLGDTGIGTEAFF
TGTGCCAGCAGCTTAGGGGACACCGGGATAGGGACTGAAGCTTTCTTT
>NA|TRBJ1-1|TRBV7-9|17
CASSFHGRGVSRAEAFF
TGTGCCAGCAGCTTTCACGGCCGGGGGGTGAGCAGGGCTGAAGCTTTCTTT
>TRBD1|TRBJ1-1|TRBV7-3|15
CASSLLGQGNTEAFF
TGTGCCAGCAGTCTATTGGGACAGGGGAACACTGAAGCTTTCTTT
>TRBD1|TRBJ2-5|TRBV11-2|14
CASSFLTGQETQYF
TGTGCCAGCAGCTTTTTGACAGGGCAAGAGACCCAGTACTTC
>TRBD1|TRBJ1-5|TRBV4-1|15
CASSRPGQALQPQHF
TGCGCCAGCAGCAGACCGGGACAGGCTTTGCAGCCCCAGCATTTT
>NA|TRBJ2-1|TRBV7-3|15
CASSLLASSYNEQFF
TGTGCCAGCAGCTTACTAGCTAGCTCCTACAATGAGCAGTTCTTC
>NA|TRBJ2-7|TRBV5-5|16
CASSRRAGKSSYEQYF
TGTGCCAGCAGCCGACGGGCGGGTAAAAGCTCCTACGAGCAGTACTTC